This is a list of T cell receptor beta chains from one sample in a study of blood T cell repertoires in COVID-19. TCRdb's table, derived via immunoSEQ multiplex PCR, lists solely in-frame clones and lacks some. The sample consists of around 190,000 clones, over 80% of them appearing once. The source material was PBMCs or T cells enriched from blood (not recorded which). The receptors here all came from a man aged 18 to 35 with acute COVID-19. Each CDR3 is given with its conserved first and last residue. D genes are given only for firm matches. Expanded clones are given a class, and other clones once, few, many or no size at all.

TRBJ1-2	once	NA	TRBV9	TGTGCCAGCAGCGCCTCTTTCGGGGGGGATGGCTACACCTTC	CASSASFGGDGYTF
TRBJ2-1	once	NA	TRBV30	TGTGCCTGGGCTGCCGCTGGGCGGGAAGGCCCCCGGCAGTTCTTC	CAWAAAGREGPRQFF
TRBJ2-1	NA	TRBD2	TRBV19	TGTGCCAGTCGTCGCGGGGGGGGGTATGAGCAGTTCTTC	CASRRGGGYEQFF
TRBJ2-5	few	TRBD2	TRBV5-4	TGTGCCAGCAGCTTGTTTGCGGGAGCCTACCAAGAGACCCAGTACTTC	CASSLFAGAYQETQYF
TRBJ2-1	NA	NA	TRBV14	TGTGCCAGCAGCCGAGGGATCGATGAGCAGTTCTTC	CASSRGIDEQFF
TRBJ1-2	NA	NA	TRBV19	TGTGCCAGTAGAGTCAGCTATGGCTACACCTTC	CASRVSYGYTF
TRBJ2-3	NA	NA	TRBV3-1/TRBV3-2	TGTGCCAGCAGCCAGGGTCAGCGCCCCACAGATACGCAGTATTTT	CASSQGQRPTDTQYF
TRBJ2-5	NA	NA	TRBV13	TGTGCCAGCAGCTTACAGGGAACTGGAGAGACCCAGTACTTC	CASSLQGTGETQYF
TRBJ2-7	NA	NA	TRBV19	TGTGCCAGTAGTACCGATAATTCCCGCCGGACAATCTACGAGCAGTACTTC	CASSTDNSRRTIYEQYF
TRBJ2-1	NA	TRBD1	TRBV5-6	TGTGCCAGCAGCTTAGGGCCGGGACAGGGCAATGAGCAGTTCTTC	CASSLGPGQGNEQFF
TRBJ1-4	NA	TRBD1	TRBV3-1/TRBV3-2	TGTGCCAGCAGCCAAATCGAGGGGGCGAGATTTCTAGATGAAAAACTGTTTTTT	CASSQIEGARFLDEKLFF
TRBJ2-3	NA	NA	TRBV6-2/TRBV6-3	TGTGCCAGCAGTTACGACTCCCTGCGAGATACGCAGTATTTT	CASSYDSLRDTQYF
TRBJ2-1	few	NA	TRBV7-9	TGTGCCAGCAGCTTGGGGGCGGGAGTGGGTAATGAGCAGTTCTTC	CASSLGAGVGNEQFF
TRBJ1-4	NA	TRBD1	TRBV7-9	TGTGCCAGCAGCTTGGTAGGGGGCGCATTAACTAATGAAAAACTGTTTTTT	CASSLVGGALTNEKLFF
TRBJ2-3	NA	NA	TRBV11-3	TGTGCCAGCAGCCTACATCCTTGTGGGGGCGGGCCCTATCCCACAGATACGCAGTATTTT	CASSLHPCGGGPYPTDTQYF
TRBJ1-5	NA	NA	TRBV10-3	TGTGCCATCAGTGAGGAGGGGGACCCGGGGCAGCCCCAGCATTTT	CAISEEGDPGQPQHF
TRBJ1-1	NA	NA	TRBV7-2	TGTGCCAGCAGCTTGCGGGCAGAACCTATGAACACTGAAGCTTTCTTT	CASSLRAEPMNTEAFF
TRBJ1-2	few	NA	TRBV6-5	TGTGCCAGCAGTACAGACAGAAACTATGGCTACACCTTC	CASSTDRNYGYTF
TRBJ2-1	NA	NA	TRBV7-2	TGTGCCAGCAACGCCGGGGGTACCACCTACAATGAGCAGTTCTTC	CASNAGGTTYNEQFF
TRBJ2-2	NA	NA	TRBV4-1	TGCGCCAGCAGCCAAGTTCAACTCTCCACCGGGGAGCTGTTTTTT	CASSQVQLSTGELFF
TRBJ2-7	NA	NA	TRBV6-4	TGTGCCAGCAGGCCCAGCGGTCCTCCCTACGAGCAGTACTTC	CASRPSGPPYEQYF
TRBJ1-1	NA	NA	TRBV19	TGTGCCAGTAGCCCCCGGGACACCCTATGGACTGAAGCTTTCTTT	CASSPRDTLWTEAFF
TRBJ1-2	NA	TRBD1	TRBV11-2	TGTGCCAGCTCCCGGACAGGGTTCAGGTATGGCTACACCTTC	CASSRTGFRYGYTF
TRBJ2-7	NA	TRBD2	TRBV7-6	TGTGCCAGCAGCTACACTAGCGGGAGTAACGAGCAGTACTTC	CASSYTSGSNEQYF
TRBJ2-1	NA	TRBD2	TRBV19	TGTGCCAGTAGTATCCGACTAGCGGATTACTCGAATGAGCAGTTCTTC	CASSIRLADYSNEQFF